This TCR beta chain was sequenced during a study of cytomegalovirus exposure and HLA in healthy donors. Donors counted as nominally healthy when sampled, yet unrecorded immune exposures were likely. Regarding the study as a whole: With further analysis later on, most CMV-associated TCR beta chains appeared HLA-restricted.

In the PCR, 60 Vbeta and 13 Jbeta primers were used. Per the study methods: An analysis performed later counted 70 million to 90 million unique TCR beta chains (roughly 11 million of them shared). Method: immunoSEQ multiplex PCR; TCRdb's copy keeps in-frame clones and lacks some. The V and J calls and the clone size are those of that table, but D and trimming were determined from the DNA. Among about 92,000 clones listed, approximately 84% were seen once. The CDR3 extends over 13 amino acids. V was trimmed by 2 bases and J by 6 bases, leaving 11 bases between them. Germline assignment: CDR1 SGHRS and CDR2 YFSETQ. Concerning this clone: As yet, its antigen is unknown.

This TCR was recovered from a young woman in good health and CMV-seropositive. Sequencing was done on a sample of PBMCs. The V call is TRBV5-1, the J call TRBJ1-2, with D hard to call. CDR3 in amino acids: CASSFGTPDGYTF. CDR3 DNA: TGCGCCAGCAGCTTTGGCACCCCAGATGGCTACACCTTC.